The 8 T cell receptor beta chains in this list originate from one sample, sequenced in a study of radiotherapy plus CTLA-4 blockade in lung cancer. The protocol was immunoSEQ multiplex PCR, while the TCRdb copy is restricted to in-frame clones and leaves out a portion. The table has some 90,000 clones, about four fifths seen once. Material: peripheral blood, obtained from a patient treated with radiotherapy plus ipilimumab. The receptors here all came from a human donor with non-small cell lung cancer who had stable disease on radiotherapy plus ipilimumab.

This clone was recorded only once. One end of the junction fails to match germline, which may point to a read error. DNA of the CDR3: TGTGCTAGCAGCCTCGGTAGGGGACAGTCAAAGGGAGATGAGCAGTTCTTC. This encodes CASSLGRGQSKGDEQFF. This rearrangement joins TRBV7-7 to TRBJ2-1; 7 bases map to TRBD1. Germline CDR1 is SSHAT and CDR2 is FNYEAQ (reference sequence). The CDR3 has 17 amino acids.

This rearrangement joins TRBV30 to TRBJ2-5, with 11 positions matching TRBD2. Per the germline V gene, CDR1 is GTSNPN and CDR2 is SVGIG (reference sequence). J lost 5 bases, V lost 2 bases, and 7 bases had no gene match. The CDR3 sequence is 15 residues long. DNA for the CDR3: TGTGCCTGGAGTAACAGACTAGCGGGGAGGGAGACCCAGTACTTC. Its translation: CAWSNRLAGRETQYF. The full variable domain, with the rest looked up from reference TRBV30 and TRBJ2-5, is SQTIHQWPATLVQPVGSPLSLECTVEGTSNPNLYWYRQAAGRGLQLLFYSVGIGQISSEVPQNLSASRPQDRQFILSSKKLLLSDSGFYLCAWSNRLAGRETQYFGPGTRLLVL.

V is TRBV5-1 and J is TRBJ2-3, with TRBD2 matching over 11 bases. This CDR3 has 15 amino acids. V lost 4 bases to trimming and J lost 4 bases; unmatched junction nucleotides: 5. Looked up from germline, CDR1 is SGHRS and CDR2 is YFSETQ. CDR3 nucleotide sequence: TGCGCCAGCAGCCTTAGCGGGAGGGACCCAGATACGCAGTATTTT. Its protein is CASSLSGRDPDTQYF.

The rearrangement joins TRBV9 to TRBJ1-2; perhaps TRBD1 as D (5 bases). V was trimmed by 6 bases and J by 4 bases, leaving 19 bases between them. The CDR3 is made up of 15 amino acids. The germline gives CDR1 SGDLS, CDR2 YYNGEE. The CDR3 loop is CASTPGSDSLYGYTF. The DNA for the CDR3 is TGTGCCAGCACCCCAGGGTCTGACTCGCTCTATGGCTACACCTTC. Using reference TRBV9 and TRBJ1-2 for the parts outside the CDR3, the full variable domain is DSGVTQTPKHLITATGQRVTLRCSPRSGDLSVYWYQQSLDQGLQFLIQYYNGEERAKGNILERFSAQQFPDLHSELNLSSLELGDSALYFCASTPGSDSLYGYTFGSGTRLTVV.

This chain connects TRBV5-1 to TRBJ2-2; possibly TRBD1 or TRBD2 for D (5 bases each). There are 16 residues in the CDR3. The V gene's germline CDR1 is SGHRS and CDR2 YFSETQ. The germline V and J ends were trimmed by 3 bases and 6 bases, with 18 bases remaining between them. The CDR3 DNA sequence: TGCGCCAGCAGCTGGACAAGCGGAATAGGGGCCGGGGAGCTGTTTTTT. Protein product: CASSWTSGIGAGELFF.

A word on this clone: A read error may account for a junction end that differs from germline. Other DNA variants within this sample encode the same CDR3. This sequence joins TRBV15 and TRBJ2-7; the D is unclear. The CDR3 runs to 13 residues. Germline-derived CDR1 and CDR2 are LNHNV and YYDKDF (reference sequence). CDR3 DNA: TGTGCCACCAGCAGATCGGATGCCTATGAGCAGTACTTC. Residues: CATSRSDAYEQYF.

The chain combines TRBV25-1 with TRBJ1-1; D gene uncertain. Germline values: CDR1 MGHDK, CDR2 SYGVNS. Trimming stripped 8 bases from V and 3 bases from J, with 13 bases between. The CDR3 has 13 amino acids. CDR3 in amino acids: CASAQVPDTEAFF. Here the CDR3 DNA reads TGTGCCAGCGCCCAAGTCCCGGACACTGAAGCTTTCTTT.

CDR3 sequence: CASSRSGTDTQYF. As DNA, the CDR3 is TGTGCCAGTAGTAGGAGCGGCACAGATACGCAGTATTTT. The gene calls are TRBV19 and TRBJ2-3, with D unclear. Germline lookup yields CDR1 LNHDA and CDR2 SQIVND (reference sequence). CDR3 length equals 13 residues. Trimming cost V 4 bases and J 1 base, with 6 bases left between them.